A single sample is the source of the 9 T cell receptor beta chains below, sequenced in a study of Graves' ophthalmopathy and Graves' hyperthyroidism. RNA transcripts provided the template for amplifying TCR beta CDR3 regions. HTBI primers were used in a first-round RT-PCR, which preceded a second-round multiplex PCR. TCRdb re-analysed the multiplex PCR reads in MiXCR, keeping a single row per CDR3 protein. The data contain 150,000 to 200,000 distinct CDR3 sequences, about 40% of them singletons. Material for sequencing was peripheral blood. The receptors here all came from a woman aged 40 to 55 with Graves' ophthalmopathy.

This clonotype appeared many times. The chain links TRBV6-1 to TRBJ2-5, with a weak D call TRBD2 (7 bases). From germline, CDR1 is MNHNS and CDR2 SASEGT. The CDR3 sequence is 14 residues long. V dropped 1 base and J dropped 4 bases, with 10 bases sitting between them. The chain's CDR3 is CASSEVRGGETQYF. The DNA for the CDR3 is TGTGCCAGCAGTGAAGTGAGGGGGGGAGAGACCCAGTACTTC.

This clonotype showed up many times. The V and J genes are TRBV30 and TRBJ2-2; TRBD1 might be the D (5 bases). The length of the CDR3 is 14 residues. Germline V gene lookup returns CDR1 GTSNPN and CDR2 SVGIG (reference sequence). Trimming left V 0 bases short and J 0 bases short, with 5 bases between. The CDR3 region is CAWSVGANTGELFF. The CDR3 DNA is TGTGCCTGGAGTGTAGGGGCGAACACCGGGGAGCTGTTTTTT.

V usage is TRBV6-2 or TRBV6-3 and J usage is TRBJ1-5, with 7 bases matching TRBD1. Germline values: CDR1 MNHEY, CDR2 SVGEGT. The CDR3 spans 15 residues. J gave up 4 bases and V 6 bases, and 9 bases lay outside the gene matches. CDR3 coding DNA: TGTGCCAGCAGGCAACAGGGGACAGTAAATCAGCCCCAGCATTTT. Its translation: CASRQQGTVNQPQHF.

This chain joins TRBV11-3 and TRBJ2-2; weak D call: TRBD2 (5 bases). Per germline, CDR1 SGHNT and CDR2 YENEEA. Trimming left V 8 bases short and J 4 bases short, with 11 bases between. The CDR3 loop spans 13 amino acids. The DNA of the CDR3 is TGTGCCAGCGGTCCGAGGGTCACCGGGGAGCTGTTTTTT. Its translation is CASGPRVTGELFF.

This clonotype came up many times. The chain carries TRBV7-9 and TRBJ1-2; TRBD1 aligns across 7 bases. The CDR3 consists of 16 residues. Per germline, CDR1 SEHNR and CDR2 FQNEAQ (reference sequence). V shed 10 bases and J 3 bases; nucleotides not matched to a gene: 17. The CDR3 spells CAIKGGGANRDYGYTF. CDR3 DNA sequence: TGTGCCATCAAAGGGGGCGGGGCGAACAGGGACTATGGCTACACCTTC.

This clonotype was observed many times. The J gene is TRBJ2-2, the V gene TRBV6-1; 11 bases map to TRBD2. The CDR3 has 15 amino acids. The germline gives CDR1 MNHNS, CDR2 SASEGT. V lost 6 bases, J lost 4 bases, and 4 bases stayed unmatched. CDR3 in DNA: TGTGCCAGCAGACATGGGACTAGCGGCACCGGGGAGCTGTTTTTT. This sequence encodes CASRHGTSGTGELFF.

This clonotype was found many times. The rearrangement joins TRBV6-2 or TRBV6-3 to TRBJ1-5, with D tentatively TRBD1 (6 bases). This CDR3 has 16 residues. V dropped 0 bases and J dropped 6 bases, with 15 bases sitting between them. The germline gives CDR1 MNHEY, CDR2 SVGEGT. The DNA for the CDR3 is TGTGCCAGCAGTTACTCAGGGGGGCTCCTCGGTCAGCCCCAGCATTTT. It translates to CASSYSGGLLGQPQHF.

Ten or more counts support this clonotype. The rearrangement joins TRBV25-1 to TRBJ2-7; possibly TRBD2 for D (6 bases). There are 14 residues in the CDR3. V lost 6 bases, J lost 0 bases, and 12 bases lay in between. CDR1 and CDR2 from the germline V gene are MGHDK and SYGVNS. The CDR3 here is CASSSAGSSYEQYF. For the CDR3, the DNA is TGTGCCAGCAGCTCAGCCGGGAGCTCCTACGAGCAGTACTTC.

The chain recombines TRBV7-3 with TRBJ2-7, with 10 bases lining up with TRBD2. Germline CDR1 SGHTA, CDR2 FQGTGA. The CDR3 spans 16 residues. Trimming removed 6 bases from V and 3 bases from J; junction bases left unmatched: 11. CDR3 nucleotides: TGTGCCAGCAGTTCACAGAGAGCGGGAGGGGGCTACGAGCAGTACTTC. It translates to CASSSQRAGGGYEQYF.